Many counts were recorded for the clone carrying this T cell receptor beta chain. Its antigen is not identified. This entry comes from a study of T cells in Graves' hyperthyroidism and ophthalmopathy. As for the study in general: Staff took peripheral blood when the initial diagnosis was made, before any treatment began.

Ophthalmopathy cases met thresholds of Clinical Activity Score at least 3, NOSPECS grade at least 4 and duration under 3 months. The study based diagnoses on clinical symptoms, serum thyroxine and TRAb, thyroid ultrasound and orbital computed tomography. Study-level results: The blood repertoire included most of the expanded thyroid clonotypes above 0.001.

Researchers amplified the TCR beta CDR3 regions from RNA transcripts. Carried out on the TCR CDR3, a first-round RT-PCR used the HTBI primer set. One entry per CDR3 protein results from TCRdb running MiXCR on the multiplex PCR reads. The data contain under 350,000 distinct CDR3 sequences, approximately 15% of them seen just once; the ten biggest clones take up over 45%. This CDR3 has 14 residues. V was cut by 3 bases and J by 2 bases, with 5 bases left in between. Germline V lookup: CDR1 SGHAT, CDR2 FQNNGV. Sequencing used blood. The V and J genes are TRBV11-2 and TRBJ2-6; D gene unclear. The receptor comes from a woman in her fifties or sixties with Graves' ophthalmopathy. The CDR3 DNA is TGTGCCAGCAGCTTGCGACCTGGGGCCAACGTCCTGACTTTC. Protein sequence: CASSLRPGANVLTF.